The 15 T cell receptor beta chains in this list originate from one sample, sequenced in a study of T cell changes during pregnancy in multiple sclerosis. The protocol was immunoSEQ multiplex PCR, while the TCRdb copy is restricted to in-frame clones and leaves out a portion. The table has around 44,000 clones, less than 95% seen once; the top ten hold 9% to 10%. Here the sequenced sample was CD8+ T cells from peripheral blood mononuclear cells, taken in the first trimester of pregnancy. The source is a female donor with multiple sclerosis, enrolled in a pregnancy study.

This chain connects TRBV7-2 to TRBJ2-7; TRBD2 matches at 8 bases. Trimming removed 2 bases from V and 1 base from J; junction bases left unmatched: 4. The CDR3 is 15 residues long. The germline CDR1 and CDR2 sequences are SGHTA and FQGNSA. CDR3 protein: CASSLLSGGSYEQYF. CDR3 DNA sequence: TGTGCCAGCAGCTTACTAAGCGGGGGTTCCTACGAGCAGTACTTC. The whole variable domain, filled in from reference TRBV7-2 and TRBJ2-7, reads GAGVSQSPSNKVTEKGKDVELRCDPISGHTALYWYRQSLGQGLEFLIYFQGNSAPDKSGLPSDRFSAERTGGSVSTLTIQRTQQEDSAVYLCASSLLSGGSYEQYFGPGTRLTVT.

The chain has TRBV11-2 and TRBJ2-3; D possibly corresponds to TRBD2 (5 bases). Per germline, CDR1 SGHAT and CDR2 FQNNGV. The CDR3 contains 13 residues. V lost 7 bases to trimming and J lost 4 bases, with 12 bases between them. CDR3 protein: CASTGMDADTQYF. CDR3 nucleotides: TGTGCCAGCACCGGGATGGACGCAGATACGCAGTATTTT.

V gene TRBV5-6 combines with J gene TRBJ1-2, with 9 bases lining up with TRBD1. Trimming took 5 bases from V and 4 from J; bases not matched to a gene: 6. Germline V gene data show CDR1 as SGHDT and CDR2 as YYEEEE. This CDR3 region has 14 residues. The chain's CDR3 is CASSYGQGIYGYTF. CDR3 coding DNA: TGTGCCAGCAGTTACGGACAGGGGATCTATGGCTACACCTTC.

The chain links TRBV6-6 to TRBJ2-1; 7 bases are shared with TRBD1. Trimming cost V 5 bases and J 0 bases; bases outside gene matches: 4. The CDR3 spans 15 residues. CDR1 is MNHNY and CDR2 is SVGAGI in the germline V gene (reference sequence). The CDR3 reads CASSLTGSSYNEQFF. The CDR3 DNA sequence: TGTGCCAGCAGTCTGACAGGGAGCTCCTACAATGAGCAGTTCTTC.

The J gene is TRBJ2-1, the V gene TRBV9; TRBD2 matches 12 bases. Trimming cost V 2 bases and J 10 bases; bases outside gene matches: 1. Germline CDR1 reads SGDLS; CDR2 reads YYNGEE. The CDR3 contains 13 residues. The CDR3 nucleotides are TGTGCCAGCAGCGTCACTAGCGGGGGGGAGCAGTTCTTC. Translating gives CASSVTSGGEQFF.

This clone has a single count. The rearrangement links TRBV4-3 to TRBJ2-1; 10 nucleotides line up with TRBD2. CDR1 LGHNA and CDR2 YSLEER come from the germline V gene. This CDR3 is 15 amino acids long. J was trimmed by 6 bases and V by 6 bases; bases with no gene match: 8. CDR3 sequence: CASSPFSGGTNEQFF. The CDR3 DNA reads TGCGCCAGCAGTCCATTTAGCGGGGGGACCAATGAGCAGTTCTTC.

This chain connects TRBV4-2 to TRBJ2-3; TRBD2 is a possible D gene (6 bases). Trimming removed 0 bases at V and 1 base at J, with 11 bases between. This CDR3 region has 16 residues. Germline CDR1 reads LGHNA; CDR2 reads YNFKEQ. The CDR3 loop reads CASSQDRGTGTDTQYF. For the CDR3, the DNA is TGTGCCAGCAGCCAAGATCGCGGGACGGGCACAGATACGCAGTATTTT.

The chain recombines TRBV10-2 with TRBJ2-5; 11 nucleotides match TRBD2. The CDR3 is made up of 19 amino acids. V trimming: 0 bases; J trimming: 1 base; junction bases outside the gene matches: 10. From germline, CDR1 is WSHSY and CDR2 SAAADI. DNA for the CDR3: TGCGCCAGCAGTGAGTCTACTAGCGGGAGTTTCCCGATCCAAGAGACCCAGTACTTC. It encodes CASSESTSGSFPIQETQYF.

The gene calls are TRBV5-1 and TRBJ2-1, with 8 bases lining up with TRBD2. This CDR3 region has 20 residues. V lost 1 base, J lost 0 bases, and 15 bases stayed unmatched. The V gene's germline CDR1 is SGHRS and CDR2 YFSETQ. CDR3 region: CASSLIGQLLAGPSYNEQFF. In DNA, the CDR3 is TGCGCCAGCAGCTTGATAGGACAACTTTTAGCGGGACCCTCCTACAATGAGCAGTTCTTC.

CDR3 in amino acids: CACGTPPPYEQYF. The CDR3 nucleotides are TGTGCCTGCGGGACTCCTCCTCCCTACGAGCAGTACTTC. The chain couples TRBV6-5 to TRBJ2-7; a weak D match, TRBD2 (6 bases). In germline, CDR1 is MNHEY, CDR2 SVGAGI. This CDR3 comprises 13 residues. Trimming took off 11 bases at V and 2 bases at J, with 16 bases between the two ends.

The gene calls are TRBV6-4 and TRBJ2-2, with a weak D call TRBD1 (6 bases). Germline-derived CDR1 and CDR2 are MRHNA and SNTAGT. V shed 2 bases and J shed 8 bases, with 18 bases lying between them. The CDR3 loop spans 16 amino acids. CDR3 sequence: CASSDTLTGPAGELFF. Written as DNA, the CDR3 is TGTGCCAGCAGTGACACACTGACAGGACCTGCAGGGGAGCTGTTTTTT.

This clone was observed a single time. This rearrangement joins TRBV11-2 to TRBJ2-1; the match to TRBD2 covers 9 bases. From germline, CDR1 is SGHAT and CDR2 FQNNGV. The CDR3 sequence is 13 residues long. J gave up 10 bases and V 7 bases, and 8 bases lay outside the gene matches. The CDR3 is CASTDGTSQEQFF. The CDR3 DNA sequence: TGTGCCAGCACCGACGGGACTAGCCAAGAGCAGTTCTTC.

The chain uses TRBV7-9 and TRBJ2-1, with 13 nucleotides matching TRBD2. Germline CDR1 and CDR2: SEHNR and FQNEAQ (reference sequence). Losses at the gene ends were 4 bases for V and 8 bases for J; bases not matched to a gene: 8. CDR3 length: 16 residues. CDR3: CASSSGLAGVDHEQFF. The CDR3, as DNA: TGTGCCAGCAGCTCCGGACTAGCGGGAGTGGACCATGAGCAGTTCTTC.

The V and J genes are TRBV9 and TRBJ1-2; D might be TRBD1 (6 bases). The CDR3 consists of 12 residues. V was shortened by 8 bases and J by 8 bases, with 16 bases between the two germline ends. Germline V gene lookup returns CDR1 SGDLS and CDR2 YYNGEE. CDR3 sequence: CASSQGTGGYTF. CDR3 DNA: TGTGCCAGTTCACAGGGCACAGGCGGCTACACCTTC.

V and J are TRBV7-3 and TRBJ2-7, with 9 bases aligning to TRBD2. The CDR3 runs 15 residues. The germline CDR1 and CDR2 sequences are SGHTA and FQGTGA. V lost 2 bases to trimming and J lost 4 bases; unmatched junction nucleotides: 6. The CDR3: CASSLESSGEYEQYF. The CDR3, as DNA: TGTGCCAGCAGCTTAGAGTCTAGCGGGGAATACGAGCAGTACTTC.